Each of the 15 T cell receptor beta chains below was sequenced from the same sample in a study of blood T cell repertoires in COVID-19. TCRdb's table, derived via immunoSEQ multiplex PCR, lists solely in-frame clones and lacks some. Of about 480,000 clones in the sample, around 89% were seen once. The sequencing input was peripheral blood. These receptors originate from a woman aged 25 to 39 with acute or convalescent COVID-19.

V and J are TRBV5-4 and TRBJ1-1; TRBD1 might be the D (6 bases). The CDR3 sequence is 13 residues long. Germline V gene lookup returns CDR1 SGHNT and CDR2 YYREEE (reference sequence). V lost 3 bases and J 7 bases, leaving 13 bases between the germline ends. The CDR3 DNA sequence: TGTGCCAGCAGCTCAGGACAGATCAATGAAGCTTTCTTT. It encodes CASSSGQINEAFF.

The chain uses TRBV28 and TRBJ1-2; tentative D call: TRBD1 (6 bases). CDR3 length: 14 amino acids. The germline V gene encodes CDR1 MDHEN and CDR2 SYDVKM. Trimming took 4 bases from V and 3 from J, leaving 12 bases between them. CDR3 coding DNA: TGTGCCAGCAGTTCGCAGGGGACCCACTATGGCTACACCTTC. Its protein is CASSSQGTHYGYTF.

V and J are TRBV28 and TRBJ1-2, with D possibly being TRBD1 (6 bases). The CDR3 is 16 residues long. CDR1 and CDR2 (germline): MDHEN, SYDVKM. Trimming stripped 6 bases from V and 0 bases from J, with 17 bases between. CDR3 in DNA: TGTGCCAGCAGCTCGACAGGAGTCGTAGCTAACTATGGCTACACCTTC. Encoded protein: CASSSTGVVANYGYTF.

V gene TRBV5-4 combines with J gene TRBJ2-1; tentative D call: TRBD2 (7 bases). This CDR3 spans 14 amino acids. The germline V gene encodes CDR1 SGHNT and CDR2 YYREEE (reference sequence). V was shortened by 4 bases and J by 7 bases, with 15 bases between the two germline ends. This chain's CDR3 is CASSGAGQGNEQFF. CDR3 in DNA: TGTGCCAGCAGCGGAGCGGGGCAGGGGAATGAGCAGTTCTTC.

This chain joins TRBV3-1 (or the pseudogene TRBV3-2) and TRBJ2-5; the match to TRBD2 covers 10 bases. CDR1 LGHDT and CDR2 YNNKEL come from the germline V gene (reference sequence). CDR3 length: 14 residues. Germline trimming cut 2 bases from V and 7 bases from J; bases unmatched to any gene: 4. The CDR3 nucleotides are TGTGCCAGCAGCCAACTAAGCGGGGGGGGGACCCAGTACTTC. This gives the protein CASSQLSGGGTQYF.

V is TRBV4-1 and J is TRBJ2-7, with TRBD1 identical over 10 bases. V dropped 4 bases and J dropped 5; count of bases not matched to a gene: 5. This CDR3 is built from 14 residues. Germline V gene data show CDR1 as MGHRA and CDR2 as YSYEKL. The CDR3 reads CASSPQGTGDEQYF. As DNA, the CDR3 is TGCGCCAGCAGCCCGCAAGGGACAGGGGACGAGCAGTACTTC.

V usage is TRBV18 and J usage is TRBJ1-5; the match to TRBD1 covers 8 bases. Germline trimming cut 3 bases from V and 4 bases from J; bases unmatched to any gene: 8. Per the germline V gene, CDR1 is KGHSH and CDR2 is LQKENI. CDR3 length equals 16 residues. The CDR3 protein is CASSPPGTGNNQPQHF. CDR3 coding DNA: TGTGCCAGCTCACCGCCTGGGACAGGTAATAATCAGCCCCAGCATTTT.

The chain combines TRBV18 with TRBJ1-4; D unresolved. The CDR3 is 16 residues long. Deletions cut 6 bases from V and 4 bases from J, with 18 bases between. CDR1 is KGHSH and CDR2 is LQKENI in the germline V gene. This chain's CDR3 is CASSPTQPVRNEKLFF. DNA of the CDR3: TGTGCCAGCTCCCCCACACAACCAGTCCGTAATGAAAAACTGTTTTTT. Full variable domain (outside the CDR3, taken from reference TRBV18 and TRBJ1-4): NAGVMQNPRHLVRRRGQEARLRCSPMKGHSHVYWYRQLPEEGLKFMVYLQKENIIDESGMPKERFSAEFPKEGPSILRIQQVVRGDSAAYFCASSPTQPVRNEKLFFGSGTQLSVL.

The V call is TRBV2, the J call TRBJ1-1; tentative D call: TRBD1 (6 bases). The CDR3 is 15 residues long. CDR1 and CDR2 (germline): SNHLY, FYNNEI. Trimming cost V 1 base and J 5 bases, with 14 bases left between them. CDR3 region: CASSEEGGLGTEAFF. Here the CDR3 DNA reads TGTGCCAGCAGTGAAGAGGGGGGGCTTGGGACTGAAGCTTTCTTT.

The CDR3 sequence: CASSLEAGGGETQYF. The CDR3 DNA follows: TGTGCCAGCAGCTTGGAAGCGGGTGGGGGAGAGACCCAGTACTTC. This chain links TRBV5-6 with TRBJ2-5; tentative D call: TRBD2 (6 bases). The CDR3 contains 15 residues. The V gene's germline CDR1 is SGHDT and CDR2 YYEEEE. With 0 bases removed from V and 4 bases from J, the gap between germline ends came to 13 bases.

This chain joins TRBV28 and TRBJ2-3, with D tentatively TRBD2 (7 bases). V gave up 3 bases and J gave up 1 base, with 11 bases separating them. CDR1 and CDR2 (germline): MDHEN, SYDVKM. This CDR3 contains 15 residues. In DNA, the CDR3 is TGTGCCAGCAGTTTCCGGGGGGCCCGCACAGATACGCAGTATTTT. It specifies CASSFRGARTDTQYF.

V usage is TRBV11-2 and J usage is TRBJ2-7, with D hard to call. There are 13 residues in the CDR3. V shed 0 bases and J shed 5 bases, with 8 bases lying between them. Germline V gives CDR1 SGHAT, CDR2 FQNNGV. The CDR3, as DNA: TGTGCCAGCAGCTTAGAAGTAACAGACGAGCAGTACTTC. It translates to CASSLEVTDEQYF.

The chain uses TRBV27 and TRBJ2-1, with a tentative D call TRBD2 (6 bases). The CDR3 length is 14 residues. V lost 3 bases, J lost 4 bases, and 10 bases lay in between. Germline CDR1 MNHEY, CDR2 SMNVEV (reference sequence). CDR3 coding DNA: TGTGCCAGCAGTTTTGTGGGGGGATACAATGAGCAGTTCTTC. Its translation: CASSFVGGYNEQFF.

V usage is TRBV28 and J usage is TRBJ1-2; TRBD1 matches 7 bases. V lost 7 bases to trimming and J lost 2 bases; unmatched junction nucleotides: 10. Germline V gene data show CDR1 as MDHEN and CDR2 as SYDVKM. The CDR3 runs to 15 residues. CDR3 coding DNA: TGTGCCAGCAACCTGGACCGGGACAGAAACTATGGCTACACCTTC. Translated: CASNLDRDRNYGYTF.

The J gene is TRBJ2-3, the V gene TRBV6-4, with D perhaps TRBD1 (6 bases). V dropped 3 bases and J dropped 3 bases, with 13 bases sitting between them. This CDR3 has 15 residues. The germline V gene encodes CDR1 MRHNA and CDR2 SNTAGT. Here the CDR3 reads CASSEEDRQTDTQYF. Here the CDR3 DNA reads TGTGCCAGCAGTGAGGAGGACAGACAGACAGATACGCAGTATTTT.